The clone carrying this T cell receptor beta chain was counted between two and nine times. What it binds is unknown. Via MiXCR, TCRdb re-called the 5' RACE reads, giving one row per CDR3 protein. Of 200,000 to 250,000 distinct CDR3 sequences in the sample, over 9.5% were seen once. The data were taken from a study of T-cell memory formation after mild COVID-19. Turning to the study itself: Largely, the TCR clusters proved donor specific. Study-level results: Balance between CD4 and CD8 was seen in clones contracting day 15 to 85, and a CD4+ lean was seen in later expanders. Contracting CD8+ clones were enriched in EMRA, CD4+ mainly in CM and EM. Confirmation of SARS-CoV-2 specificity was lacking for second-wave clones peaking day 37.

The TCR originated in a man aged 18 to 30 who had mild COVID-19 (a few samples of this study predate the infection). Cell type and time point are not known. The source material was PBMCs or a T cell subset sorted from them (not recorded which).

The CDR3 region is CASSQRLGNSPLHF. CDR3 in DNA: TGCGCCAGCAGCCAAAGACTGGGAAATTCACCCCTCCACTTT. The J gene is TRBJ1-6, the V gene TRBV4-1; D remains unclear. Germline V lookup: CDR1 MGHRA, CDR2 YSYEKL. V lost 2 bases, J lost 7 bases, and 9 bases lay in between. CDR3 length: 14 residues.